Listed below are T cell receptor beta chains from one sample, sequenced in a study of CD8 T cells in Susac syndrome. TCRdb re-analysed the immunoSEQ multiplex PCR reads in MiXCR, keeping a single row per CDR3 protein. The sample has around 280,000 distinct CDR3 sequences; about 85% are singletons. The sequencing sample was made of CD8+ T cells from PBMCs. The origin of the receptors is a human donor with multiple sclerosis. Each CDR3 is given with its conserved first and last residue. Fields, in order: D gene, clone size, CDR3 length, J gene, V gene, CDR3 DNA, CDR3 protein. A D gene is named only where the DNA matches it firmly. Not all rows give a size; the values are once, few, many and, for expanded clones, a class.

d_gene: -; abundance: few; len: 11; j_gene: TRBJ1-1; v_gene: TRBV27; CDR3nt: TGTGCCAGCAGGCAGAGAACTGAAGCTTTCTTT; CDR3aa: CASRQRTEAFF
d_gene: -; abundance: -; len: 13; j_gene: TRBJ2-1; v_gene: TRBV24-1; CDR3nt: TGTGCCACCAGTGAGTGGACAGACAATGAGCAGTTCTTC; CDR3aa: CATSEWTDNEQFF
d_gene: TRBD2; abundance: -; len: 17; j_gene: TRBJ2-1; v_gene: TRBV3-1; CDR3nt: TGTGCCAGCAGCCAAGATTCAGAGACTAGCGGTTACAATGAGCAGTTCTTC; CDR3aa: CASSQDSETSGYNEQFF
d_gene: -; abundance: -; len: 15; j_gene: TRBJ2-7; v_gene: TRBV7-3; CDR3nt: TGTGCCAGCAGCTTAAACGGGAGAACCCGGAACGAGCAGTACTTC; CDR3aa: CASSLNGRTRNEQYF
d_gene: -; abundance: -; len: 17; j_gene: TRBJ2-3; v_gene: TRBV11-2; CDR3nt: TGTGCCAGCAGCTTAGATGGGGCAGGGTGGGGCACAGATACGCAGTATTTT; CDR3aa: CASSLDGAGWGTDTQYF
d_gene: -; abundance: -; len: 17; j_gene: TRBJ2-2; v_gene: TRBV7-9; CDR3nt: TGTGCCAGCAGCTTAGGTCTCAGGCAGCTGGACACCGGGGAGCTGTTTTTT; CDR3aa: CASSLGLRQLDTGELFF
d_gene: -; abundance: -; len: 13; j_gene: TRBJ1-4; v_gene: TRBV29-1; CDR3nt: TGCAGCGTTGTTGGAGGAATAAATGAAAAACTGTTTTTT; CDR3aa: CSVVGGINEKLFF
d_gene: TRBD1; abundance: -; len: 21; j_gene: TRBJ1-1; v_gene: TRBV11-1; CDR3nt: TGTGCCAGCAGCTCTCCCTCCCGGGGGACAGGTCAAAACCCGTTGAACACTGAAGCTTTCTTT; CDR3aa: CASSSPSRGTGQNPLNTEAFF
d_gene: TRBD2; abundance: -; len: 20; j_gene: TRBJ2-6; v_gene: TRBV4-2; CDR3nt: TGTGCCAGCAGCCAAGCGGGGAGGGGCCCCGAGATCTCTGGGGCCAACGTCCTGACTTTC; CDR3aa: CASSQAGRGPEISGANVLTF
d_gene: -; abundance: -; len: 17; j_gene: TRBJ1-5; v_gene: TRBV27; CDR3nt: TGTGCCAGCAGTTTATCGTACCCGCGTATAGCACGTCAGCCCCAGCATTTT; CDR3aa: CASSLSYPRIARQPQHF
d_gene: TRBD2; abundance: -; len: 16; j_gene: TRBJ2-1; v_gene: TRBV19; CDR3nt: TGTGCCAGTAGTATTAGCGGGAGGGCCCCCTACAATGAGCAGTTCTTC; CDR3aa: CASSISGRAPYNEQFF
d_gene: TRBD1; abundance: -; len: 15; j_gene: TRBJ2-3; v_gene: TRBV10-3; CDR3nt: TGTGCCATCATGAATGGACAGGGGGTGACAGATACGCAGTATTTT; CDR3aa: CAIMNGQGVTDTQYF
d_gene: -; abundance: -; len: 15; j_gene: TRBJ1-5; v_gene: TRBV28; CDR3nt: TGTGCCAGCAGTTTAAAGGGTGTCGGCAATCAGCCCCAGCATTTT; CDR3aa: CASSLKGVGNQPQHF
d_gene: -; abundance: -; len: 13; j_gene: TRBJ1-5; v_gene: TRBV6-6; CDR3nt: TGTGCCAGCAGTTACGAATCGGGGGGGCCCCAGCATTTT; CDR3aa: CASSYESGGPQHF
d_gene: -; abundance: -; len: 15; j_gene: TRBJ2-2; v_gene: TRBV7-2; CDR3nt: TGTGCCAGCAGGGTGCGCCGGGGCAACACCGGGGAGCTGTTTTTT; CDR3aa: CASRVRRGNTGELFF
d_gene: -; abundance: once; len: 15; j_gene: TRBJ2-7; v_gene: TRBV27; CDR3nt: TGTGCCAGCAGTTTATACGGCAGCCCCGGATACGAGCAGTACTTC; CDR3aa: CASSLYGSPGYEQYF
d_gene: TRBD1; abundance: -; len: 18; j_gene: TRBJ2-6; v_gene: TRBV3-1; CDR3nt: TGTGCCAGCAGCCAAGAGGGACAGGTGATCTCTGGGGCCAACGTCCTGACTTTC; CDR3aa: CASSQEGQVISGANVLTF
d_gene: -; abundance: -; len: 12; j_gene: TRBJ1-3; v_gene: TRBV5-6; CDR3nt: TGTGCCAGCAGCTTGGACGGGAACACCATATATTTT; CDR3aa: CASSLDGNTIYF
d_gene: -; abundance: -; len: 14; j_gene: TRBJ2-7; v_gene: TRBV28; CDR3nt: TGTGCCAGCAGTTTGACCGGGACTGCGTACGAGCAGTACTTC; CDR3aa: CASSLTGTAYEQYF
d_gene: -; abundance: -; len: 14; j_gene: TRBJ1-5; v_gene: TRBV28; CDR3nt: TGTGCCAGCAGTTTGCCCGACCAAGGTCAGCCCCAGCATTTT; CDR3aa: CASSLPDQGQPQHF